This is a list of T cell receptor beta chains from one sample in a study of blood T cell repertoires in COVID-19. Produced via immunoSEQ multiplex PCR; TCRdb's table is partial and in-frame only. The sample comprises more than 35,000 clones, approximately 91% of which are singletons, and about 31% rests with the top ten. What was sequenced was peripheral blood. The receptors here all came from a man aged 65 to 85 with active COVID-19. Each CDR3 is given with its conserved first and last residue. A D gene is named only where the DNA matches it firmly. Expanded clones get a size class; other rows say once, few or many, or leave the size out.

13	TRBV6-5	once	-	TRBJ1-4	TGTGCCAGCAGTCCTCCAACAGGGGAAAAACTGTTTTTT	CASSPPTGEKLFF
13	TRBV6-5	once	TRBD1	TRBJ2-7	TGTGCCAGCAGAGGGACAGGGATATACGAGCAGTACTTC	CASRGTGIYEQYF
17	TRBV25-1	-	TRBD2	TRBJ2-1	TGTGCCAGCAGTGAAGGGTCTAGCGGGACCCTCTACAATGAGCAGTTCTTC	CASSEGSSGTLYNEQFF
14	TRBV5-1	-	-	TRBJ1-2	TGCGCCAGCAGCGTCGGTGGGGCCAACTATGGCTACACCTTC	CASSVGGANYGYTF
17	TRBV3-1/TRBV3-2	-	-	TRBJ2-1	TGTGCCAGCAGCCAGGGAGCTAAGGGGGACTCCTACAATGAGCAGTTCTTC	CASSQGAKGDSYNEQFF
13	TRBV7-9	-	-	TRBJ1-2	TGTGCCAGCAGCTTAGGGCAGGGTGGTGGCTACACCTTC	CASSLGQGGGYTF
15	TRBV5-8	-	TRBD1	TRBJ1-5	TGTGCCAGCAGCTGGGACAGCGATAGCAATCAGCCCCAGCATTTT	CASSWDSDSNQPQHF
15	TRBV30	-	TRBD2	TRBJ2-2	TGTGCCTGGAGTTTACCGGGACTAGGAGCCGGGGAGCTGTTTTTT	CAWSLPGLGAGELFF
14	TRBV5-6	-	-	TRBJ2-7	TGTGCCACCTACCAGGTGACCGTACCCTACGAGCAGTACTTC	CATYQVTVPYEQYF
12	TRBV2	-	TRBD1	TRBJ1-5	TGTGCCAGCAAAGACAGGGCCTGGGCCCAGCATTTT	CASKDRAWAQHF
14	TRBV5-4	-	TRBD2	TRBJ2-7	TGTGCCAGCAGAGTGGGAGCGGGAGTCAACGAGCAGTACTTC	CASRVGAGVNEQYF
15	TRBV9	once	-	TRBJ2-2	TGTGCCAGCAGCGTAGCGGTGGGGAGTACCGGGGAGCTGTTTTTT	CASSVAVGSTGELFF
13	TRBV7-6	-	-	TRBJ1-4	TGTGCCAGCAGCCGGTGGGGGGATGAAAAACTGTTTTTT	CASSRWGDEKLFF
13	TRBV15	-	TRBD1	TRBJ1-1	TGTGCCACCAGCGCTAGACAGGGGGCGAGAGCTTTCTTT	CATSARQGARAFF
14	TRBV11-2	-	-	TRBJ1-6	TGTGCCAGCAGCTTAGGGAGGGTTAATTCACCCCTCCACTTT	CASSLGRVNSPLHF
17	TRBV4-1	-	-	TRBJ1-4	TGCGCCAGCAGCCAAGCTCCGGGGGGAGCAACTAATGAAAAACTGTTTTTT	CASSQAPGGATNEKLFF
13	TRBV29-1	-	TRBD1	TRBJ2-7	TGCAGCGTTGGGCAGGGGGTAATCTACGAGCAGTACTTC	CSVGQGVIYEQYF
16	TRBV5-4	-	TRBD2	TRBJ2-4	TGTGCCAGCAGCGACCGGACTAGCGGGACATTAAACATTCAGTACTTC	CASSDRTSGTLNIQYF
13	TRBV7-2	-	-	TRBJ1-2	TGTGCCAGCAGCCGGGCCGGGGACTATGGCTACACCTTC	CASSRAGDYGYTF
14	TRBV6-9	-	TRBD1	TRBJ2-1	TGTGCCAGCAGTAGACAGGGGTCCTACAATGAGCAGTTCTTC	CASSRQGSYNEQFF